This is a list of T cell receptor beta chains from one sample in a study of early T cells in non-severe SARS-CoV-2 infection. TCRdb re-called the 5' RACE reads through MiXCR, storing one row per CDR3 protein. The table includes tens of thousands of distinct CDR3 sequences, about 11% detected once. The material was whole blood, obtained at baseline. The source is an adult who was a healthcare worker with PCR-confirmed SARS-CoV-2 infection or an uninfected control (not recorded which). CDR3s include the opening cysteine and the closing phenylalanine or tryptophan. The order of the fields is CDR3 DNA, CDR3 protein, J gene, D gene, clone size, V gene. The D gene is left open where the match is weak. Clone size is shown for a subset of rows, as once, few, many or a class of expanded clone.

DNA: TGCGCCAGCAGCTCGACGGTGACAGATACGCAGTATTTT
CDR3: CASSSTVTDTQYF
J: TRBJ2-3
D: .
size: .
V: TRBV5-1

DNA: TGTGCCAGCAGGTCGGAGGGAATACATGAGCAGTTCTTC
CDR3: CASRSEGIHEQFF
J: TRBJ2-1
D: .
size: few
V: TRBV5-5

DNA: TGTGCCAGCAGTGAGAGGGACAGGGGTTTGGGTACGCAGTATTTT
CDR3: CASSERDRGLGTQYF
J: TRBJ2-3
D: TRBD1
size: .
V: TRBV2

DNA: TGTGCCAGCAGTCCATCACTCGTCTATGGCTACACCTTC
CDR3: CASSPSLVYGYTF
J: TRBJ1-2
D: .
size: .
V: TRBV9

DNA: TGCAGTGCTATAAAGGGGGCCAATGAGCAGTTCTTC
CDR3: CSAIKGANEQFF
J: TRBJ2-1
D: TRBD1
size: many
V: TRBV20-1

DNA: TGTGCCAGCAGCCAAGACCTAGCGGGGGGATACAACACAGATACGCAGTATTTT
CDR3: CASSQDLAGGYNTDTQYF
J: TRBJ2-3
D: TRBD2
size: .
V: TRBV4-2

DNA: TGTGCCAGCAGCTCCGACATAGGCTCTGGAAACACCATATATTTT
CDR3: CASSSDIGSGNTIYF
J: TRBJ1-3
D: .
size: many
V: TRBV7-9

DNA: TGTGCCAGCAGCCCGCAGTTGGGAACGTTGAACACTGAAGCTTTCTTT
CDR3: CASSPQLGTLNTEAFF
J: TRBJ1-1
D: .
size: .
V: TRBV21-1

DNA: TGTGCCAGCAGCCAAGACCCCTCCAATGGCGGGGGTCGAGGTGAGCAGTTCTTC
CDR3: CASSQDPSNGGGRGEQFF
J: TRBJ2-1
D: TRBD2
size: many
V: TRBV4-2

DNA: TGTGCCAGCAGTTATTTGCAGGGGACGGCCGCCGGGGAGCTGTTTTTT
CDR3: CASSYLQGTAAGELFF
J: TRBJ2-2
D: .
size: many
V: TRBV6-2/TRBV6-3

DNA: TGTGCCGCCGGGCCGGGGAATGAAAAACTGTTTTTT
CDR3: CAAGPGNEKLFF
J: TRBJ1-4
D: .
size: .
V: TRBV28

DNA: TGTGCCAGCAGCCAAGGACAGGTAGACACCGGGGAGCTGTTTTTT
CDR3: CASSQGQVDTGELFF
J: TRBJ2-2
D: .
size: .
V: TRBV14

DNA: TGTGCCAGCAGCCTCTTTGGGGATGACGAGCAGTACTTC
CDR3: CASSLFGDDEQYF
J: TRBJ2-7
D: .
size: .
V: TRBV7-2

DNA: TGTGCCAGCAGTGAATTGTCAGGGGGCTCCAATCAGCCCCAGCATTTT
CDR3: CASSELSGGSNQPQHF
J: TRBJ1-5
D: TRBD1
size: many
V: TRBV6-1

DNA: TGTGCCAGCAGTGAATCCGTAAACAATGAGCAGTTCTTC
CDR3: CASSESVNNEQFF
J: TRBJ2-1
D: .
size: few
V: TRBV6-1

DNA: TGTGCCAGCAGGAGGGGGGGCGTGGACAATGAGCAGTTCTTC
CDR3: CASRRGGVDNEQFF
J: TRBJ2-1
D: .
size: many
V: TRBV5-6

DNA: TGCAGCGCACCCCGGGACTACCTCAATGAGCAGTTCTTC
CDR3: CSAPRDYLNEQFF
J: TRBJ2-1
D: TRBD2
size: .
V: TRBV29-1

DNA: TGTGCCAGCAGTTTGGTACAGACCCAGTACTTC
CDR3: CASSLVQTQYF
J: TRBJ2-5
D: .
size: .
V: TRBV6-6

DNA: TGTGCCAGCAGTCCCTTGGAGTTATACGAGCAGTACTTC
CDR3: CASSPLELYEQYF
J: TRBJ2-7
D: .
size: few
V: TRBV2

DNA: TGCGCCAGCACTCCCGGGACAGGGGGCGGGTCAGAGACCCAGTACTTC
CDR3: CASTPGTGGGSETQYF
J: TRBJ2-5
D: TRBD1
size: .
V: TRBV5-1

DNA: TGCGCCAGCAGCTTGATGGCCTCCTCAGACACTGAAGCTTTCTTT
CDR3: CASSLMASSDTEAFF
J: TRBJ1-1
D: .
size: many
V: TRBV5-1

DNA: TGTGCCAGCAGCTTGACAGGGACCTATGGCTACACCTTC
CDR3: CASSLTGTYGYTF
J: TRBJ1-2
D: TRBD1
size: many
V: TRBV7-9

DNA: TGTGCCAGCAGCTTGTGGGACAGGGGTGGCGGCTACACCTTC
CDR3: CASSLWDRGGGYTF
J: TRBJ1-2
D: TRBD1
size: many
V: TRBV5-6

DNA: TGTGCCAGCAGCCCGGGACTAGCGGACTACGAGCAGTACTTC
CDR3: CASSPGLADYEQYF
J: TRBJ2-7
D: TRBD2
size: few
V: TRBV14

DNA: TGTGCCAGCAGTTACGGACCCGTATTCTACGAGCAGTACTTC
CDR3: CASSYGPVFYEQYF
J: TRBJ2-7
D: .
size: few
V: TRBV6-5

DNA: TGTGCCAGCAGACGCGACAGGGGAAGCAACACTGAAGCTTTCTTT
CDR3: CASRRDRGSNTEAFF
J: TRBJ1-1
D: TRBD1
size: .
V: TRBV7-8

DNA: TGTGCCAGCAGCCGAAAATCCGGGACACTGAACACTGAAGCTTTCTTT
CDR3: CASSRKSGTLNTEAFF
J: TRBJ1-1
D: .
size: .
V: TRBV14

DNA: TGCAGTGCACTCTTAGCGGGGGGCCTCAGCGAGACCCAGTACTTC
CDR3: CSALLAGGLSETQYF
J: TRBJ2-5
D: TRBD2
size: .
V: TRBV20-1

DNA: TGTGCCAGCAGTTACAGGGAACAGGACCCTTACGAGCAGTACTTC
CDR3: CASSYREQDPYEQYF
J: TRBJ2-7
D: .
size: few
V: TRBV6-2/TRBV6-3

DNA: TGTGCCAGCAGCCACCAGGCCGTAGAGGGAAAACTGTTTTTT
CDR3: CASSHQAVEGKLFF
J: TRBJ1-4
D: .
size: few
V: TRBV3-1

DNA: TGCGCCAGCAGCTTGGGGGCCGGTGAGCAGTTCTTC
CDR3: CASSLGAGEQFF
J: TRBJ2-1
D: .
size: .
V: TRBV5-1

DNA: TGTGCCAGCAGCCGGGGGGCTCCTAGGGATGAGCAGTTCTTC
CDR3: CASSRGAPRDEQFF
J: TRBJ2-1
D: .
size: many
V: TRBV5-6

DNA: TGCGCCAGCAGCTCCGGACACGACAATGAGCAGTTCTTC
CDR3: CASSSGHDNEQFF
J: TRBJ2-1
D: .
size: few
V: TRBV5-1

DNA: TGTGCCAGCAGTTTAGCGAATCAGGGGGGACAGCCCCAGCATTTT
CDR3: CASSLANQGGQPQHF
J: TRBJ1-5
D: TRBD1
size: many
V: TRBV12-3/TRBV12-4

DNA: TGTGCCAGCAGTTTATTGGGGCTCGGGGATTATGGCTACACCTTC
CDR3: CASSLLGLGDYGYTF
J: TRBJ1-2
D: .
size: few
V: TRBV28